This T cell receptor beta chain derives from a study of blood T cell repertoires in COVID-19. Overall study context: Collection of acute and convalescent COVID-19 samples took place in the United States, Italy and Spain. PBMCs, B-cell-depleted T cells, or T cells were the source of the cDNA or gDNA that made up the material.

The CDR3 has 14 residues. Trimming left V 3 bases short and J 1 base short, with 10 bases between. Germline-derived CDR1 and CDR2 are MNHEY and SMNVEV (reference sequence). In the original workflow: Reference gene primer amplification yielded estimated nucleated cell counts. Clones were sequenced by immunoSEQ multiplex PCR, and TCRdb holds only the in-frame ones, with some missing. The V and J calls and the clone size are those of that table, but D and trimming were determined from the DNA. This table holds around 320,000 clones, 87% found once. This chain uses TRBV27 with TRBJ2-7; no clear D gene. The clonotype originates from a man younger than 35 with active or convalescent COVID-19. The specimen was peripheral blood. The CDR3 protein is CASSFARHSYEQYF. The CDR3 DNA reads TGTGCCAGCAGTTTCGCCAGACATTCCTACGAGCAGTACTTC.